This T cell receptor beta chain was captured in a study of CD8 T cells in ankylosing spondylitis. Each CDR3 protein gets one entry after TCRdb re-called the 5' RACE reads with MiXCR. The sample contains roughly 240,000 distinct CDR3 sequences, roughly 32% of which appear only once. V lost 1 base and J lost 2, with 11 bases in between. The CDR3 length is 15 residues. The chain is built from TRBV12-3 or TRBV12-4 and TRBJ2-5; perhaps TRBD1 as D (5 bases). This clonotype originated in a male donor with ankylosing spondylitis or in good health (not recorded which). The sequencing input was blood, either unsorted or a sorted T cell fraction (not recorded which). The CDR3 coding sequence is TGTGCCAGCAGTTTAGGATCAGGGTCTCAAGAGACCCAGTACTTC. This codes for CASSLGSGSQETQYF.